This T cell receptor beta chain was profiled in a study of Ad26.COV2.S vaccination and SARS-CoV-2 variants. Looking at the study overall: Donor joined the COV1001 Ad26.COV2.S trial arm.

Clones were read by immunoSEQ multiplex PCR, and TCRdb kept only the in-frame ones, dropping some. The sample holds about 410,000 clones, roughly 90% seen once. Broader study findings: While placebo recipients had lower spike-specific TCR breadth, vaccine recipients had more.

On this clone itself: The antigen remains unidentified.

This CDR3 comprises 11 residues. CDR1 GTSNPN and CDR2 SVGIG come from the germline V gene (reference sequence). Between the trimmed V and J ends, which lost 0 bases and 7 bases, there was a span of 4 bases. As to treatment: roughly 19 received Ad26.COV2.S at low or high dose, single or two shots; about 5 received placebo; per-sample allocation not given. Specimens were obtained on day 63 following the first vaccine or placebo injection. Expressing Wuhan-strain SARS-CoV-2 spike, an Ad26 vector served as the vaccine. The V and J genes are TRBV30 and TRBJ2-1; D is undetermined. Here the sequenced sample was peripheral blood, taken in a trial of Ad26.COV2.S vaccine versus placebo. The receptor was isolated from a person aged 18-60 years who received the Ad26.COV2.S COVID-19 vaccine or a placebo. CDR3 nucleotides: TGTGCCTGGAGTGTCTTGAATGAGCAGTTCTTC. It codes for CAWSVLNEQFF.